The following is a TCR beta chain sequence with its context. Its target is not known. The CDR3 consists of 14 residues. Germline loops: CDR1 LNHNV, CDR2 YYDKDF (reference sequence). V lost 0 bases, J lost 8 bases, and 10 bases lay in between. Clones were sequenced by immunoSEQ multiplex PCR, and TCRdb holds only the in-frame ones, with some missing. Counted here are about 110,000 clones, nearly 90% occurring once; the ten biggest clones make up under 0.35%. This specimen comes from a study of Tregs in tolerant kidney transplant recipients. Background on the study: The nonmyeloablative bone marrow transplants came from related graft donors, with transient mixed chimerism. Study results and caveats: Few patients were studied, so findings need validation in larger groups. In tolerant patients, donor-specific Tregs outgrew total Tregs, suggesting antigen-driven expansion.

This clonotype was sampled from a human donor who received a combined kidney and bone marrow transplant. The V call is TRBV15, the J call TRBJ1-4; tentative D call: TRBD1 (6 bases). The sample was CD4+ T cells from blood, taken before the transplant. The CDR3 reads CATSRDRGGEKLFF. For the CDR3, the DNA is TGTGCCACCAGCAGAGATAGGGGGGGAGAAAAACTGTTTTTT.